Listed here are 24 T cell receptor beta chains from one sample, sequenced in a study of T cells in Graves' hyperthyroidism and ophthalmopathy. Researchers took RNA transcripts and amplified the TCR beta CDR3 regions from them. In the first-round RT-PCR of the TCR CDR3, the HTBI primer set was used. TCRdb re-called the multiplex PCR reads through MiXCR, storing one row per CDR3 protein. This sample has a few hundred thousand distinct CDR3 sequences, with approximately 14% found just once. Sequencing input: blood. These receptors all stem from a woman aged 25-40 years with Graves' hyperthyroidism.

Ten or more counts support this clonotype. The CDR3 DNA sequence: TGTGCCAGCAGTTATCTAGCGGGAGAGGGGTACGAGCAGTACTTC. Amino acids: CASSYLAGEGYEQYF. The chain uses TRBV6-1 and TRBJ2-7, with TRBD2 matching over 10 bases. The CDR3 consists of 15 residues. CDR1 MNHNS and CDR2 SASEGT come from the germline V gene. Trimming cost V 5 bases and J 4 bases; bases outside gene matches: 8.

This clonotype was counted at least ten times. V and J are TRBV11-2 and TRBJ2-7; 7 bases line up with TRBD1. The CDR3 totals 17 residues. Germline V gene lookup returns CDR1 SGHAT and CDR2 FQNNGV. The V gene end was trimmed by 3 bases and the J gene end by 3 bases; junction bases not matched to a gene: 14. The CDR3 protein is CASSFVLVTGTDYEQYF. The CDR3 region has the DNA TGTGCCAGCAGCTTCGTGTTGGTTACCGGGACAGACTACGAGCAGTACTTC. The whole variable domain, remainder taken from reference TRBV11-2 and TRBJ2-7, is EAGVAQSPRYKIIEKRQSVAFWCNPISGHATLYWYQQILGQGPKLLIQFQNNGVVDDSQLPKDRFSAERLKGVDSTLKIQPAKLEDSAVYLCASSFVLVTGTDYEQYFGPGTRLTVT.

V and J are TRBV20-1 and TRBJ1-5; TRBD1 matches at 10 bases. The CDR3 length is 17 residues. Per germline, CDR1 DFQATT and CDR2 SNEGSKA (reference sequence). The V segment lost 4 bases and the J segment 0 bases; nucleotides outside the gene matches: 9. CDR3 coding DNA: TGCAGTGCTATCCCCGGGACAGGGGATTATAGCAATCAGCCCCAGCATTTT. Translated, it gives CSAIPGTGDYSNQPQHF.

This clonotype was detected ten times or more. The chain links TRBV20-1 to TRBJ2-1, with TRBD2 as a possible D gene (6 bases). This CDR3 is 14 amino acids long. Per the germline V gene, CDR1 is DFQATT and CDR2 is SNEGSKA (reference sequence). Trimming took 0 bases from V and 7 from J, leaving 13 bases between them. CDR3 loop: CSARDRRGRNEQFF. The CDR3 region has the DNA TGCAGTGCTAGAGATAGGCGGGGCAGGAATGAGCAGTTCTTC.

The CDR3 is CASSRILAGQAYEQYF. The CDR3 coding sequence is TGCGCCAGCAGCCGAATACTAGCAGGACAAGCCTACGAGCAGTACTTC. The genes are TRBV4-1 and TRBJ2-7, with TRBD2 as a possible D gene (6 bases). The CDR3 has 16 residues. Trimming took 4 bases from V and 2 from J, leaving 18 bases between them. Germline CDR1 MGHRA, CDR2 YSYEKL.

The genes are TRBV27 and TRBJ2-5; D is perhaps TRBD2 (5 bases). V gave up 6 bases and J gave up 3 bases, with 17 bases separating them. Germline V gives CDR1 MNHEY, CDR2 SMNVEV (reference sequence). This CDR3 region has 15 residues. For the CDR3, the DNA is TGTGCCAGCAGGGGAGTCTCAGGTTTAGAAGAGACCCAGTACTTC. Translating it yields CASRGVSGLEETQYF.

This clonotype has a handful of counts. V usage is TRBV29-1 and J usage is TRBJ2-3; weak D call: TRBD2 (6 bases). The CDR3 has 12 amino acids. V was shortened by 3 bases and J by 4 bases, with 8 bases between the two germline ends. From germline, CDR1 is SQVTM and CDR2 ANQGSEA. This CDR3 is CSVEDYSDTQYF. CDR3 nucleotide sequence: TGCAGCGTTGAGGACTATTCAGATACGCAGTATTTT.

This clonotype was counted many times. The chain couples TRBV20-1 to TRBJ1-6; the match to TRBD1 covers 7 bases. The CDR3 length is 16 residues. Germline V gene sequence: CDR1 DFQATT, CDR2 SNEGSKA (reference sequence). With 5 bases clipped from V and 2 bases from J, the junction kept 9 bases outside the gene matches. The CDR3 is CSADLQGPPYNSPLHF. CDR3 DNA sequence: TGCAGTGCTGACTTACAGGGGCCCCCCTATAATTCACCCCTCCACTTT.

This clonotype was seen ten or more times. The rearrangement joins TRBV9 to TRBJ2-3; possibly TRBD2 for D (5 bases). V was shortened by 4 bases and J by 1 base, with 16 bases between the two germline ends. CDR1 SGDLS and CDR2 YYNGEE come from the germline V gene. This CDR3 is 16 amino acids long. The CDR3 protein is CASSKRRSPGTDTQYF. CDR3 DNA sequence: TGTGCCAGCAGCAAGAGGAGGAGTCCTGGCACAGATACGCAGTATTTT.

This clonotype was detected many times. The chain has TRBV7-2 and TRBJ2-1; 12 nucleotides align to TRBD2. With 1 base clipped from V and 8 bases from J, the junction kept 3 bases outside the gene matches. In germline, CDR1 is SGHTA, CDR2 FQGNSA. The CDR3 covers 15 residues. As DNA, the CDR3 is TGTGCCAGCAGCTTAGGACTAGCGGGAGTATATGAGCAGTTCTTC. Its protein product is CASSLGLAGVYEQFF.

The chain joins TRBV12-3 or TRBV12-4 to TRBJ2-1; D is uncertain. The CDR3 has 11 amino acids. V dropped 6 bases and J dropped 10 bases, with 10 bases sitting between them. The CDR3 here is CASSDPREQFF. Here the CDR3 DNA reads TGTGCCAGCAGCGATCCCCGGGAGCAGTTCTTC.

This chain uses TRBV12-3 or TRBV12-4 with TRBJ1-2; D gene ambiguous. V was shortened by 1 base and J by 0 bases, with 9 bases between the two germline ends. This CDR3 comprises 15 residues. The chain's CDR3 is CASSLGAGSNYGYTF. The CDR3 region has the DNA TGTGCCAGCAGTTTAGGGGCAGGTTCTAACTATGGCTACACCTTC.

Many counts were recorded for this clonotype. The chain recombines TRBV30 with TRBJ2-5, with a possible D match to TRBD2 (6 bases). The length of the CDR3 is 13 residues. V was pared by 2 bases and J by 5 bases, with 12 bases between. Germline CDR1 GTSNPN, CDR2 SVGIG (reference sequence). The CDR3 region has the DNA TGTGCCTGGAGTTTGGAGGGGCTGGAGACCCAGTACTTC. This sequence encodes CAWSLEGLETQYF.

In this sample, this clonotype turned up many times. The V call is TRBV10-3, the J call TRBJ1-5, with no clear D. With 3 bases removed from V and 7 bases from J, the gap between germline ends came to 19 bases. Germline loops: CDR1 ENHRY, CDR2 SYGVKD. This CDR3 spans 16 amino acids. The CDR3 reads CAISDGGTAGEQPQHF. The DNA of the CDR3 is TGTGCCATCAGTGACGGTGGAACGGCGGGTGAGCAGCCCCAGCATTTT.

CDR3 DNA sequence: TGTGCCAGCTCACCACGGACGTTAGCGGGAAGCACAGATACGCAGTATTTT. Protein product: CASSPRTLAGSTDTQYF. The rearrangement uses TRBV18 and TRBJ2-3; 8 nucleotides align to TRBD2. After removal of 1 base from V and 0 bases from J, the junction contained 6 bases not matched to a gene. Germline V gene data show CDR1 as KGHSH and CDR2 as LQKENI. The CDR3 loop spans 17 amino acids.

This clonotype was detected ten times or more. The CDR3 region has the DNA TGTGCCTGGAGTAGTAGCACTGAAGCTTTCTTT. The encoded protein is CAWSSSTEAFF. The rearrangement uses TRBV30 and TRBJ1-1; D unclear. The V end was cut by 2 bases, the J end by 4 bases, with 5 bases between. This CDR3 is built from 11 residues. The V gene's germline CDR1 is GTSNPN and CDR2 SVGIG (reference sequence). Complete variable domain (other parts from reference TRBV30 and TRBJ1-1): SQTIHQWPATLVQPVGSPLSLECTVEGTSNPNLYWYRQAAGRGLQLLFYSVGIGQISSEVPQNLSASRPQDRQFILSSKKLLLSDSGFYLCAWSSSTEAFFGQGTRLTVV.

This clonotype occurred a few times. The chain links TRBV7-9 to TRBJ1-2; 8 bases map to TRBD1. Germline V gives CDR1 SEHNR, CDR2 FQNEAQ (reference sequence). V was pared by 5 bases and J by 2 bases, with 7 bases of the junction left unmatched. This CDR3 comprises 15 residues. The CDR3 is CASSAWTGRNYGYTF. In DNA form, the CDR3 reads TGTGCCAGCAGCGCCTGGACAGGGAGGAACTATGGCTACACCTTC.

This clonotype appeared many times. V usage is TRBV7-8 and J usage is TRBJ1-4, with D uncertain. This CDR3 contains 14 residues. The V gene's germline CDR1 is SGHVS and CDR2 FQNEAQ. V lost 2 bases and J lost 7, with 11 bases in between. As DNA, the CDR3 is TGTGCCAGCAGCTTACGGGCGATACCTGAAAAACTGTTTTTT. This gives the protein CASSLRAIPEKLFF.

This clonotype was detected only a few times. The chain carries TRBV12-3 or TRBV12-4 and TRBJ2-1; 8 nucleotides line up with TRBD2. The CDR3 loop spans 15 amino acids. With 6 bases clipped from V and 2 bases from J, the junction kept 6 bases outside the gene matches. CDR3 protein: CASRPLAATYNEQFF. CDR3 bases: TGTGCCAGCAGACCACTAGCGGCAACCTACAATGAGCAGTTCTTC.

In its sample, this clonotype was seen many times. The rearrangement joins TRBV7-9 to TRBJ2-1; D ambiguous. CDR3 length: 16 residues. The germline V gene encodes CDR1 SEHNR and CDR2 FQNEAQ (reference sequence). V shed 5 bases and J shed 2 bases, with 16 bases lying between them. CDR3: CASSPPVSGAYNEQFF. In DNA form, the CDR3 reads TGTGCCAGCAGCCCGCCTGTCTCAGGAGCCTACAATGAGCAGTTCTTC.

This clonotype was picked up many times. The chain combines TRBV12-3 or TRBV12-4 with TRBJ2-2; D gene uncertain. The CDR3 covers 13 residues. The V gene lost 3 bases and the J gene lost 0 bases, with 2 bases spanning the gap. DNA of the CDR3: TGTGCCAGCAGTTTCGCGAACACCGGGGAGCTGTTTTTT. It yields the protein CASSFANTGELFF.

This clonotype was recorded at least ten times. The J gene is TRBJ1-1, the V gene TRBV18; D not resolved. Germline V gene lookup returns CDR1 KGHSH and CDR2 LQKENI. CDR3 length equals 13 residues. V was pared by 3 bases and J by 0 bases, with 5 bases between. DNA of the CDR3: TGTGCCAGCTCACCTGTCTTGAACACTGAAGCTTTCTTT. Translated, it gives CASSPVLNTEAFF.

V and J are TRBV7-8 and TRBJ1-2, with 7 bases identical to TRBD1. CDR1 SGHVS and CDR2 FQNEAQ come from the germline V gene. CDR3 length: 14 amino acids. V lost 5 bases and J lost 5; bases outside the gene matches: 8. The CDR3 sequence is CASSPGGQRYGYTF. In nucleotides, the CDR3 is TGTGCCAGCAGCCCAGGGGGACAGAGATATGGCTACACCTTC.

For this clonotype: At one end, the junction sequence differs from germline, possibly due to a read error. This sequence joins TRBV5-1 and TRBJ2-5; perhaps TRBD1 as D (6 bases). Germline values: CDR1 SGHRS, CDR2 YFSETQ. The CDR3 spans 13 residues. Here the CDR3 DNA reads TGTGCCAGCAGCTTACAGGGTGGGGAGACCCAGTACTTC. Its translation: CASSLQGGETQYF.